This is a list of T cell receptor beta chains from one sample in a study of early T cells in non-severe SARS-CoV-2 infection. TCRdb itself ran the 5' RACE reads through MiXCR, one entry per CDR3 protein. The top ten hold 3% to 3.5% of the sample, which has approximately 76,000 distinct CDR3 sequences, over 12% seen once. The sample comprised whole blood. These receptors came from an adult who was a healthcare worker with PCR-confirmed SARS-CoV-2 infection or an uninfected control (not recorded which). The CDR3 runs from the conserved cysteine through the conserved F or W. Fields, in order: CDR3 DNA, CDR3 protein, J gene, D gene, clone size, V gene. D genes are given only for firm matches. For some rows the clone size is stated as once, few or many, or as a class when expanded; others skip it.

cdr3_nt: TGTGCTAGTGGTTTGCCTCGGACTGGCTATGGCTACACCTTC
cdr3_aa: CASGLPRTGYGYTF
j_call: TRBJ1-2
d_call: .
clone_size: .
v_call: TRBV12-5

cdr3_nt: TGTGCCAGCAGTACCTATGGAGGGGGATCCTACAATGAGCAGTTCTTC
cdr3_aa: CASSTYGGGSYNEQFF
j_call: TRBJ2-1
d_call: .
clone_size: .
v_call: TRBV7-6

cdr3_nt: TGTGCCAGCAGCTTAGGAGGGGTCCTTAATCAGCCCCAGCATTTT
cdr3_aa: CASSLGGVLNQPQHF
j_call: TRBJ1-5
d_call: .
clone_size: many
v_call: TRBV7-2

cdr3_nt: TGTGCCAGCAGTTCAAGACCTGCAACTAATGAAAAACTGTTTTTT
cdr3_aa: CASSSRPATNEKLFF
j_call: TRBJ1-4
d_call: .
clone_size: .
v_call: TRBV12-3/TRBV12-4

cdr3_nt: TGCAGTGCTAGTAGGGGGGTCTACAATGAGCAGTTCTTC
cdr3_aa: CSASRGVYNEQFF
j_call: TRBJ2-1
d_call: .
clone_size: few
v_call: TRBV20-1

cdr3_nt: TGTGCCACCAGTGATTTATATAGCAATCAGCCCCAGCATTTT
cdr3_aa: CATSDLYSNQPQHF
j_call: TRBJ1-5
d_call: .
clone_size: few
v_call: TRBV24-1

cdr3_nt: TGTGCCACCCGGGTGCAGGGGTACACAGATACGCAGTATTTT
cdr3_aa: CATRVQGYTDTQYF
j_call: TRBJ2-3
d_call: .
clone_size: many
v_call: TRBV7-9

cdr3_nt: TGCAGTGCTAGAGGAGGGACTAGCGGGGGCGGCATCCAAGAGACCCAGTACTTC
cdr3_aa: CSARGGTSGGGIQETQYF
j_call: TRBJ2-5
d_call: TRBD2
clone_size: few
v_call: TRBV20-1

cdr3_nt: TGCGCCAGCAGCCACCTTAGACAAGGAATGAACACTGAAGCTTTCTTT
cdr3_aa: CASSHLRQGMNTEAFF
j_call: TRBJ1-1
d_call: .
clone_size: .
v_call: TRBV4-1

cdr3_nt: TGTGCCAGCAGCCGACCCCAACAGGATCGCTACACCTTC
cdr3_aa: CASSRPQQDRYTF
j_call: TRBJ1-2
d_call: .
clone_size: .
v_call: TRBV5-5

cdr3_nt: TGTGCCAGCAGCTTAATCCCCCCCCGTCAGCCCCAGCATTTT
cdr3_aa: CASSLIPPRQPQHF
j_call: TRBJ1-5
d_call: .
clone_size: many
v_call: TRBV7-2

cdr3_nt: TGTGCCAGTAGTATAGCCGACCAATATGGCTACACCTTC
cdr3_aa: CASSIADQYGYTF
j_call: TRBJ1-2
d_call: .
clone_size: many
v_call: TRBV19

cdr3_nt: TGTGCCAGCAGCCGAGGACTAGCGGAATACGAGCAGTACTTC
cdr3_aa: CASSRGLAEYEQYF
j_call: TRBJ2-7
d_call: TRBD2
clone_size: many
v_call: TRBV7-9

cdr3_nt: TGTGCCAGCAGTTCCTCTACAGGGGGCGCGAACACTGAAGCTTTCTTT
cdr3_aa: CASSSSTGGANTEAFF
j_call: TRBJ1-1
d_call: TRBD1
clone_size: .
v_call: TRBV7-9

cdr3_nt: TGTGCCAGCAGCCATAGATACAATGAGCAGTTCTTC
cdr3_aa: CASSHRYNEQFF
j_call: TRBJ2-1
d_call: .
clone_size: .
v_call: TRBV11-3

cdr3_nt: TGTGCCAGCAGCCAAGAGGTTCGACTAGCGGGGGGAGAGACCCAGTACTTC
cdr3_aa: CASSQEVRLAGGETQYF
j_call: TRBJ2-5
d_call: TRBD2
clone_size: .
v_call: TRBV4-2

cdr3_nt: TGTGCCAGCAGCAAATGGGAGGAGGGTAACATTCAGTACTTC
cdr3_aa: CASSKWEEGNIQYF
j_call: TRBJ2-4
d_call: .
clone_size: .
v_call: TRBV21-1

cdr3_nt: TGTGCCAGCAGCCCCACTCCTAGCGGGAGCTCCTACGAGCAGTACTTC
cdr3_aa: CASSPTPSGSSYEQYF
j_call: TRBJ2-7
d_call: TRBD2
clone_size: few
v_call: TRBV9

cdr3_nt: TGTGCCAGCACACAAGCGGGGCAGATCCAAGAGACCCAGTACTTC
cdr3_aa: CASTQAGQIQETQYF
j_call: TRBJ2-5
d_call: TRBD2
clone_size: .
v_call: TRBV7-9

cdr3_nt: TGTGCCATCCCCGCGGGGGTGGGTAGGACCTACGAGCAGTACTTC
cdr3_aa: CAIPAGVGRTYEQYF
j_call: TRBJ2-7
d_call: TRBD2
clone_size: many
v_call: TRBV6-4

cdr3_nt: TGTGCCAGTCAGCGGGGGGTGACCTACAATGAGCAGTTCTTC
cdr3_aa: CASQRGVTYNEQFF
j_call: TRBJ2-1
d_call: TRBD2
clone_size: many
v_call: TRBV6-6